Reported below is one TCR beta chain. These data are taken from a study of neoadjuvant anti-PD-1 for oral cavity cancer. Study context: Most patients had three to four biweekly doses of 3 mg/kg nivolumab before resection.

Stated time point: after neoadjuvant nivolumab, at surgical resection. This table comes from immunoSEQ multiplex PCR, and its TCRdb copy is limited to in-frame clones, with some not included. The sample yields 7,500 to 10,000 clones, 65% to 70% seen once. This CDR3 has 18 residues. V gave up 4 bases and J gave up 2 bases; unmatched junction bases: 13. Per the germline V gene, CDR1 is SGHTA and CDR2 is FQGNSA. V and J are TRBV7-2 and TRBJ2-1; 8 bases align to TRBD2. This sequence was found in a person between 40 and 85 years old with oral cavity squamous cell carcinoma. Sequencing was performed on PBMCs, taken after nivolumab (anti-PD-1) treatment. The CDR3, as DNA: TGTGCCAGCAGCTACCCTCGAAGCGGGAGAAGTACCTACAATGAGCAGTTCTTC. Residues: CASSYPRSGRSTYNEQFF.